This T cell receptor (beta chain) is from a study of T cells in Graves' hyperthyroidism and ophthalmopathy. Study-level results: A model built on 13 V-J features separated ophthalmopathy from stable hyperthyroidism. Most thyroid clonotypes with frequency above 0.001 were detected in blood.

Authors of the study amplified TCR beta CDR3 regions from RNA transcripts. The HTBI primer set was used in a first-round RT-PCR of the TCR CDR3. In TCRdb, the multiplex PCR reads were re-called with MiXCR into one record per CDR3 protein. Of roughly 500,000 distinct CDR3 sequences listed, roughly a sixth were seen once; the top ten hold about 31%. Ophthalmopathy cases met thresholds of Clinical Activity Score at least 3, NOSPECS grade at least 4 and duration under 3 months. Lactation, pregnancy, other autoimmune disease or uncontrolled infection excluded patients. There are 15 residues in the CDR3. Trimming removed 2 bases at V and 2 bases at J, with 12 bases between. The germline CDR1 and CDR2 sequences are KGHSH and LQKENI. In this sample, this clonotype turned up many times. Its specificity is not known.

The sample taken for sequencing was blood. The TCR comes from a woman aged 25-40 years with Graves' ophthalmopathy. V and J are TRBV18 and TRBJ2-5; D uncertain. The CDR3 nucleotides read TGTGCCAGCTCACCAGCGGCAGGAGTACAAGAGACCCAGTACTTC. This translates into CASSPAAGVQETQYF.